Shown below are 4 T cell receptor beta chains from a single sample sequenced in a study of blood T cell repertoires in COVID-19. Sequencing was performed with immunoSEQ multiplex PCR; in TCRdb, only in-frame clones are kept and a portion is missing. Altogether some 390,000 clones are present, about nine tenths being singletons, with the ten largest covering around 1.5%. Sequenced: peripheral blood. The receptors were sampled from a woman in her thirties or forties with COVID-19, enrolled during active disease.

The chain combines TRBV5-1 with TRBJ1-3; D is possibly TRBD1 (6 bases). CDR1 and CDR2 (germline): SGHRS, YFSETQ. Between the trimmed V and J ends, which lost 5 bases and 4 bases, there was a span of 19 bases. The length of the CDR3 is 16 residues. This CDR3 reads CASSLSTGISGNTIYF. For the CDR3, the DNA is TGCGCCAGCAGTCTATCTACAGGGATCTCCGGAAACACCATATATTTT.

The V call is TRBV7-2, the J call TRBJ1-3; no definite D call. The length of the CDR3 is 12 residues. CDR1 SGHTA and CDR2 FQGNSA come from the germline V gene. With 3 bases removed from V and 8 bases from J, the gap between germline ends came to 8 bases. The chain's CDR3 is CASSFGRDTIYF. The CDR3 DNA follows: TGTGCCAGCAGCTTCGGGCGGGACACCATATATTTT. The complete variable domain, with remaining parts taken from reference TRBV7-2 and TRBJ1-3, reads GAGVSQSPSNKVTEKGKDVELRCDPISGHTALYWYRQSLGQGLEFLIYFQGNSAPDKSGLPSDRFSAERTGGSVSTLTIQRTQQEDSAVYLCASSFGRDTIYFGEGSWLTVV.

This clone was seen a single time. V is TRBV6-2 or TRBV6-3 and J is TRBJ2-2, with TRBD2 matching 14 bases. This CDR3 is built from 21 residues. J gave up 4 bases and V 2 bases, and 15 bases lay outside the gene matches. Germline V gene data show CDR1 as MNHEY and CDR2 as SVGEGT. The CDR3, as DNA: TGTGCCAGCAGTTACCCGCTGACTAGCGGGAGGGCCGTTGTCACCACCGGGGAGCTGTTTTTT. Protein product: CASSYPLTSGRAVVTTGELFF.

This CDR3 is CASRSRIPSRPPGLRANTGELFF. The CDR3 bases are TGTGCAAGTCGCTCCCGGATTCCGTCGCGACCGCCGGGACTAAGGGCGAACACCGGGGAGCTGTTTTTT. The genes are TRBV12-2 and TRBJ2-2; TRBD2 is the table's D call and was not checked against the DNA. TRBV12-2 is listed as a pseudogene. The CDR3 consists of 23 residues.